Below, one T cell receptor (beta chain) is given with its context. Using RNA transcripts as the source, TCR beta CDR3 regions were amplified. First-round RT-PCR of the TCR CDR3 relied on the HTBI primer set. Via MiXCR, TCRdb re-called the multiplex PCR reads, giving one row per CDR3 protein. The sample holds some 560,000 distinct CDR3 sequences; around a sixth are singletons and the top ten take approximately 7%. This CDR3 is built from 16 residues. The V segment lost 1 base and the J segment 4 bases; nucleotides outside the gene matches: 6. Germline CDR1 is SGDLS and CDR2 is YYNGEE. The data were obtained in a study of T cells in Graves' hyperthyroidism and ophthalmopathy. Study-level background: Peripheral blood samples were taken at initial diagnosis, prior to any treatment.

Calling Graves' hyperthyroidism stable meant ophthalmopathy did not progress within 18 months. Uncontrolled infections, other autoimmune diseases, pregnancy or lactation led to exclusion of patients. The V call is TRBV9, the J call TRBJ2-1, with TRBD2 matching over 9 bases. The TCR sequence derives from a woman in her twenties or thirties with Graves' hyperthyroidism. The specimen was blood. CDR3 sequence reads: CASSVLAGGPYNEQFF. DNA of the CDR3: TGTGCCAGCAGCGTATTGGCGGGAGGGCCTTACAATGAGCAGTTCTTC.